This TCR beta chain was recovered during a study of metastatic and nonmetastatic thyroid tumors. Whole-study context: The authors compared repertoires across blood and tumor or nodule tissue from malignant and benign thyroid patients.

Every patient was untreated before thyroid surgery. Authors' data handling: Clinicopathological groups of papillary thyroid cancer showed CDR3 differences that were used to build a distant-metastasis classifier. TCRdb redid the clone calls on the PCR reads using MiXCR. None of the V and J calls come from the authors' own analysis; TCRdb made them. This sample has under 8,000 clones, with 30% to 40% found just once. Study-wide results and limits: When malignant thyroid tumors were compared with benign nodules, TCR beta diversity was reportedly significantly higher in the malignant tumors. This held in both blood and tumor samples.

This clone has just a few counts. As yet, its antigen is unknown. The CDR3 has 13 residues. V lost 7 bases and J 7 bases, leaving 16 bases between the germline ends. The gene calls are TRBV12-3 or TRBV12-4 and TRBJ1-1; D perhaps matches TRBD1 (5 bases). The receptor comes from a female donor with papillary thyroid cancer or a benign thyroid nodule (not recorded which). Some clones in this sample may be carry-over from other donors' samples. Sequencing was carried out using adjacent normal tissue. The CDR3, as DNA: TGTGCCAGCATAAGGGCTGGGGCAATTGAAGCTTTCTTT. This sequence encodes CASIRAGAIEAFF.